The 31 T cell receptor beta chains reported below all come from one sample, sequenced in a study of cytomegalovirus exposure and HLA in healthy donors. A multiplex PCR was run with 60 Vbeta primers and 13 Jbeta primers. Using immunoSEQ multiplex PCR, the repertoire was profiled, and TCRdb retains in-frame clones only, with some absent. The sample contains about 110,000 clones, about 70% of which appear only once. What was sequenced was PBMCs. These receptors were collected from a young man in good health and CMV-seropositive.

The J gene is TRBJ2-5, the V gene TRBV28; 9 bases align to TRBD1. J was trimmed by 3 bases and V by 4 bases; bases with no gene match: 3. Germline V gives CDR1 MDHEN, CDR2 SYDVKM. The CDR3 covers 14 residues. CDR3 in amino acids: CASSSRDREETQYF. The CDR3 DNA sequence: TGTGCCAGCAGTTCTCGGGACAGGGAAGAGACCCAGTACTTC.

This chain joins TRBV10-3 and TRBJ2-3; 13 bases fit TRBD2. Germline trimming cut 5 bases from V and 3 bases from J; bases unmatched to any gene: 5. Germline assignment: CDR1 ENHRY and CDR2 SYGVKD. This CDR3 region has 16 residues. The CDR3 sequence: CAISPRTSGGTDTQYF. The CDR3 nucleotides read TGTGCCATCAGTCCCAGGACTAGCGGGGGTACAGATACGCAGTATTTT.

This chain connects TRBV27 to TRBJ1-1; no clear D. Germline V gives CDR1 MNHEY, CDR2 SMNVEV (reference sequence). The V end was cut by 6 bases, the J end by 2 bases, with 13 bases between. The CDR3 has 14 amino acids. The CDR3 here is CASSFSRTNTEAFF. The CDR3 DNA is TGTGCCAGCAGCTTCTCCCGGACTAACACTGAAGCTTTCTTT.

This clone occurred once. The V and J genes are TRBV18 and TRBJ2-5, with D hard to call. Germline-derived CDR1 and CDR2 are KGHSH and LQKENI. The V end was cut by 6 bases, the J end by 0 bases, with 11 bases between. The CDR3 totals 14 residues. In nucleotides, the CDR3 is TGTGCCAGCTCCCTCACAGTTCACCAAGAGACCCAGTACTTC. This codes for CASSLTVHQETQYF.

V gene TRBV9 combines with J gene TRBJ1-1, with 7 bases that match TRBD1. The CDR3 sequence is 16 residues long. In germline, CDR1 is SGDLS, CDR2 YYNGEE. Unmatched junction bases numbered 13, after V lost 2 bases and J lost 6 bases. The CDR3 DNA reads as TGTGCCAGCAGCGTCCAGCCGTCCCTGACAGGGTCTGAAGCTTTCTTT. Translating gives CASSVQPSLTGSEAFF.

The chain recombines TRBV7-2 with TRBJ1-5; maybe TRBD1 (5 bases). This CDR3 spans 13 amino acids. Germline V CDR1 and CDR2: SGHTA, FQGNSA. Deletions cut 3 bases from V and 4 bases from J, with 7 bases between. CDR3 residues: CASSLSGNQPQHF. The CDR3 coding sequence is TGTGCCAGCAGCTTGTCAGGGAATCAGCCCCAGCATTTT.

V and J are TRBV9 and TRBJ2-2; 9 nucleotides agree with TRBD2. The CDR3 is 16 residues long. Trimming at V came to 2 bases and at J to 7 bases, leaving 9 bases not matched to a gene. CDR1 SGDLS and CDR2 YYNGEE come from the germline V gene. As DNA, the CDR3 is TGTGCCAGCAGCGTGACGAGCGGGGGGCCTGGCGGGGAGCTGTTTTTT. Translated, it gives CASSVTSGGPGGELFF.

This clone has more than one count but fewer than ten. The chain uses TRBV7-9 and TRBJ1-1, with a possible D match to TRBD1 (5 bases). The CDR3 spans 13 residues. CDR1 SEHNR and CDR2 FQNEAQ come from the germline V gene (reference sequence). Trimming removed 1 base at V and 8 bases at J, with 11 bases between. The DNA for the CDR3 is TGTGCCAGCAGCTTAGATGGGGCTAGGGAAGCTTTCTTT. This sequence encodes CASSLDGAREAFF. The whole variable domain, remainder taken from reference TRBV7-9 and TRBJ1-1, is DTGVSQNPRHKITKRGQNVTFRCDPISEHNRLYWYRQTLGQGPEFLTYFQNEAQLEKSRLLSDRFSAERPKGSFSTLEIQRTEQGDSAMYLCASSLDGAREAFFGQGTRLTVV.

The chain recombines TRBV6-5 with TRBJ2-3, with D possibly being TRBD2 (5 bases). Germline CDR1 MNHEY, CDR2 SVGAGI. The CDR3 contains 12 residues. V was cut by 5 bases and J by 6 bases, with 9 bases left in between. The CDR3 DNA reads TGTGCCAGCAGTGAAACTAGGGATACGCAGTATTTT. This encodes CASSETRDTQYF.

This clone has more than one count but fewer than ten. This chain connects TRBV28 to TRBJ2-5; TRBD2 is a possible D gene (6 bases). The CDR3 length is 15 residues. In germline, CDR1 is MDHEN, CDR2 SYDVKM. Trimming pared 6 bases from V and 5 bases from J, leaving 19 bases between. The CDR3 DNA follows: TGTGCCAGCAGACCGGCGGGGTTCGCGTGGGAGACCCAGTACTTC. Encoded protein: CASRPAGFAWETQYF.

The chain links TRBV2 to TRBJ1-5; D perhaps matches TRBD1 (6 bases). Germline V gene data show CDR1 as SNHLY and CDR2 as FYNNEI. Trimming removed 6 bases at V and 7 bases at J, with 13 bases between. The CDR3 runs 13 residues. The CDR3 sequence: CASSDGQHQPQHF. Written as DNA, the CDR3 is TGTGCCAGCAGCGATGGACAGCACCAGCCCCAGCATTTT.

This clone came up once. The chain joins TRBV6-5 to TRBJ1-1; D gene ambiguous. The CDR3 length is 14 residues. V was pared by 5 bases and J by 4 bases, with 14 bases between. Germline loops: CDR1 MNHEY, CDR2 SVGAGI. The CDR3 DNA reads TGTGCCAGCAGTCTAACCGGGGTCAGCACTGAAGCTTTCTTT. It is translated as CASSLTGVSTEAFF.

As concerns this clone: The sample contains more than one DNA sequence encoding this CDR3. The rearrangement uses TRBV4-3 and TRBJ1-1; 9 nucleotides match TRBD1. The CDR3 loop spans 15 amino acids. CDR1 is LGHNA and CDR2 is YSLEER in the germline V gene. J lost 5 bases, V lost 0 bases, and 4 bases had no gene match. The CDR3 sequence: CASSQDGGTGTEAFF. Here the CDR3 DNA reads TGCGCCAGCAGCCAAGATGGAGGGACAGGGACTGAAGCTTTCTTT.

J is TRBJ1-4 and V is TRBV4-2; D is undetermined. Germline values: CDR1 LGHNA, CDR2 YNFKEQ. This CDR3 has 14 amino acids. The V end was cut by 6 bases, the J end by 0 bases, with 8 bases between. The CDR3 DNA follows: TGTGCCAGCAGTCCCAGAACAACTAATGAAAAACTGTTTTTT. This codes for CASSPRTTNEKLFF.

V is TRBV6-1 and J is TRBJ1-3; 7 bases line up with TRBD1. V shed 5 bases and J 4 bases; nucleotides not matched to a gene: 8. The germline CDR1 and CDR2 sequences are MNHNS and SASEGT. The CDR3 is 15 residues long. Here the CDR3 DNA reads TGTGCCAGCAGTCAAAGGAGGGGGCAAGGAAACACCATATATTTT. Its translation is CASSQRRGQGNTIYF.

In its sample, this clone was seen a few times. CDR3 loop: CATTLDRGRGTQYF. CDR3 DNA sequence: TGTGCCACCACCCTGGACAGGGGACGGGGGACCCAGTACTTC. The genes are TRBV15 and TRBJ2-5; 9 bases agree with TRBD1. The CDR3 sequence is 14 residues long. CDR1 is LNHNV and CDR2 is YYDKDF in the germline V gene (reference sequence). V shed 7 bases and J 7 bases; nucleotides not matched to a gene: 10.

The CDR3 loop reads CASSLPGGIETQYF. CDR3 sequence (DNA): TGTGCCAGCAGCTTGCCGGGGGGAATTGAGACCCAGTACTTC. The chain uses TRBV7-9 and TRBJ2-5; 7 nucleotides match TRBD2. This CDR3 comprises 14 residues. In germline, CDR1 is SEHNR, CDR2 FQNEAQ (reference sequence). V was clipped by 3 bases and J by 5 bases; unmatched bases: 6.

The chain is built from TRBV7-9 and TRBJ1-2, with D maybe TRBD1 (6 bases). Trimming shortened V by 2 bases and J by 4 bases, and 14 bases separated the two germline ends. CDR1 is SEHNR and CDR2 is FQNEAQ in the germline V gene (reference sequence). The CDR3 is 15 residues long. The CDR3 is CASSLSEGHRYGYTF. CDR3 sequence (DNA): TGTGCCAGCAGCTTAAGTGAGGGACACCGCTATGGCTACACCTTC.

The chain couples TRBV7-9 to TRBJ1-1, with unresolved D. CDR1 and CDR2 (germline): SEHNR, FQNEAQ (reference sequence). Trimming cost V 0 bases and J 1 base, with 9 bases left between them. The CDR3 totals 15 residues. DNA for the CDR3: TGTGCCAGCAGCTTAGCCTGGACTGCGAACACTGAAGCTTTCTTT. Translating it yields CASSLAWTANTEAFF.

The chain carries TRBV28 and TRBJ2-7; TRBD1 matches 8 bases. Germline V CDR1 and CDR2: MDHEN, SYDVKM. The V gene end was trimmed by 7 bases and the J gene end by 6 bases; junction bases not matched to a gene: 11. The CDR3 loop spans 14 amino acids. The CDR3: CASTLQGGWGEQYF. Here the CDR3 DNA reads TGTGCCAGCACCCTACAGGGGGGTTGGGGCGAGCAGTACTTC.

This chain joins TRBV4-2 and TRBJ2-7; the D is unclear. Germline loops: CDR1 LGHNA, CDR2 YNFKEQ. The V and J ends lost 3 bases and 0 bases respectively, with 6 bases between them. This CDR3 region has 13 residues. This chain's CDR3 is CASSHPSSYEQYF. The CDR3 nucleotides are TGTGCCAGCAGCCATCCGAGCTCCTACGAGCAGTACTTC.

Note on this clone: A read error is possible here, since a much larger clone lies one base away. The chain links TRBV7-9 to TRBJ1-1; possible D gene TRBD1, 5 bases. This CDR3 contains 13 residues. Trimming removed 5 bases from V and 1 base from J, with 8 bases in between. The germline CDR1 and CDR2 sequences are SEHNR and FQNEAQ (reference sequence). The CDR3 here is CASSLDRNTEAFF. For the CDR3, the DNA is TGTGCCAGCAGCCTCGACAGGAACACTGAAGCTTTCTTT. The full variable domain, completed using reference TRBV7-9 and TRBJ1-1, is DTGVSQNPRHKITKRGQNVTFRCDPISEHNRLYWYRQTLGQGPEFLTYFQNEAQLEKSRLLSDRFSAERPKGSFSTLEIQRTEQGDSAMYLCASSLDRNTEAFFGQGTRLTVV.

The chain recombines TRBV6-1 with TRBJ2-2; weak D call: TRBD1 (6 bases). The germline V gene encodes CDR1 MNHNS and CDR2 SASEGT. V lost 6 bases and J lost 3, with 8 bases in between. The CDR3 is made up of 13 amino acids. CDR3 sequence: CASSEGDTGELFF. DNA for the CDR3: TGTGCCAGCAGCGAGGGGGACACCGGGGAGCTGTTTTTT.

About this clone: Different DNA sequences within this sample yield the same CDR3. The chain joins TRBV5-1 to TRBJ2-5, with TRBD1 identical over 10 bases. CDR1 is SGHRS, CDR2 YFSETQ, per germline. Unmatched junction bases numbered 4, after V lost 0 bases and J lost 5 bases. The CDR3 spans 15 residues. The CDR3 loop reads CASSLAGTGEETQYF. The CDR3 region has the DNA TGCGCCAGCAGCTTGGCCGGGACAGGGGAGGAGACCCAGTACTTC.

This chain links TRBV9 with TRBJ2-1; 9 nucleotides align to TRBD2. The CDR3 has 15 residues. V trimming: 0 bases; J trimming: 10 bases; junction bases outside the gene matches: 8. CDR1 and CDR2 (germline): SGDLS, YYNGEE. The CDR3 sequence is CASSVVAGASREQFF. As DNA, the CDR3 is TGTGCCAGCAGCGTAGTAGCGGGGGCCTCCAGAGAGCAGTTCTTC.

This clone appeared a few times. This rearrangement joins TRBV6-1 to TRBJ1-5; D might be TRBD1 (5 bases). Germline CDR1 reads MNHNS; CDR2 reads SASEGT. Trimming stripped 2 bases from V and 4 bases from J, with 18 bases between. The CDR3 spans 17 residues. This CDR3 is CASSEIAWAGRNQPQHF. The CDR3 nucleotides are TGTGCCAGCAGTGAAATAGCTTGGGCAGGGAGGAATCAGCCCCAGCATTTT.

This clone was counted a few times. This rearrangement joins TRBV7-9 to TRBJ1-1; no firm D call. The CDR3 has 13 amino acids. Germline V gives CDR1 SEHNR, CDR2 FQNEAQ (reference sequence). Trimming left V 5 bases short and J 6 bases short, with 13 bases between. CDR3 region: CASSPAGRAEAFF. In nucleotides, the CDR3 is TGTGCCAGCAGCCCGGCGGGCCGCGCTGAAGCTTTCTTT.

The chain is built from TRBV27 and TRBJ2-7, with 7 nucleotides matching TRBD1. This CDR3 comprises 15 residues. From germline, CDR1 is MNHEY and CDR2 SMNVEV (reference sequence). V dropped 0 bases and J dropped 0; count of bases not matched to a gene: 2. DNA for the CDR3: TGTGCCAGCAGTTTATCGACAGGGCCCTCCTACGAGCAGTACTTC. Its protein product is CASSLSTGPSYEQYF.

The genes are TRBV19 and TRBJ2-3; 10 nucleotides match TRBD2. The V and J ends lost 7 bases and 4 bases, in that order; junction bases with no gene match: 5. The CDR3 sequence is 14 residues long. Looked up from germline, CDR1 is LNHDA and CDR2 is SQIVND (reference sequence). CDR3 protein: CASNSGGAPDTQYF. The CDR3 DNA reads as TGTGCCAGTAACAGCGGGGGGGCTCCAGATACGCAGTATTTT. Full variable domain (rest looked up from reference TRBV19 and TRBJ2-3): DGGITQSPKYLFRKEGQNVTLSCEQNLNHDAMYWYRQDPGQGLRLIYYSQIVNDFQKGDIAEGYSVSREKKESFPLTVTSAQKNPTAFYLCASNSGGAPDTQYFGPGTRLTVL.

V usage is TRBV9 and J usage is TRBJ2-1; 9 bases map to TRBD2. After removal of 3 bases from V and 14 bases from J, the junction contained 9 bases not matched to a gene. The CDR3 is 13 amino acids. Germline assignment: CDR1 SGDLS and CDR2 YYNGEE. Here the CDR3 reads CASSARWGGGEFF. The CDR3, as DNA: TGTGCCAGCAGCGCCAGGTGGGGCGGGGGGGAGTTCTTC.

V and J are TRBV4-2 and TRBJ2-3; 8 nucleotides align to TRBD2. CDR3 length equals 17 residues. CDR1 is LGHNA, CDR2 YNFKEQ, per germline. The V gene end was trimmed by 4 bases and the J gene end by 2 bases; junction bases not matched to a gene: 11. CDR3 DNA sequence: TGTGCCAGCAGCCCCCGGGGACGGGGGGGGTCCACAGATACGCAGTATTTT. Protein product: CASSPRGRGGSTDTQYF.